This TCR beta chain was captured in a study of molecular identifiers for immune sequencing clone quantification listed by TCRdb under 2018. With regard to the full study: In a replicate experiment, RNA from about 20,000 or 100,000 naive CD8 T cells was split into five aliquots, four of which were sequenced. CD8 T cells were used in a methods study to benchmark molecular-identifier clustering-based TCR repertoire sequencing (MIDCIRS) and TCR RNA copy counting. Broad study findings and their caveats: Without barcode sub-clustering, chimeric consensus sequences inflated TCR diversity; chimeras reached as high as 47%. Spiked-in Jurkat TCR RNA equal to a single cell's worth was reported to be detectable even within one million naive CD8 T cells. The naive libraries included spiked-in Jurkat TCR RNA (10 copies' worth), and this Jurkat TCR RNA is not part of the donor repertoire. Clones above 20 RNA copies held over 97% of molecules in CMV-specific effector cells but under 1% in naive cells. Highly expanded clone sizes could be underestimated because identical TCR molecules may share a barcode. Modeling gave 3 to 3.5 recovered TCR RNA copies per cell versus 7.5 to 10 by digital PCR, implying 25% to 30% capture efficiency.

Libraries were constructed by PCR. The sample was run on a NextSeq 500. Preparation of bulk TCR libraries followed a previously described approach, with the TCR primers listed in Table S5. Purification of total RNA was performed with the Qiagen AllPrep DNA/RNA kit. Reads from multiple sequencing runs of the same library were pooled before analysis. Processing in the source paper ran as follows. Reads were retained only if the reads had an exact TCR constant sequence, and the retained reads were trimmed to 150 nt and grouped according to their 12-nt molecular barcodes. Reads within each barcode group were sub-clustered using a 15% Levenshtein threshold, and quality-weighted consensus sequences were constructed for each RNA molecule. Non-functional sequences were excluded, and lower-count sequences lying one edit away from another sequence were also excluded. On the basis of fitting two negative binomial distributions, barcode sub-clusters with fewer than 20% of the maximum read count were discarded. TCRdb trimmed the raw reads at Q25, called clones with MiXCR and kept productive beta chains. Each CDR3 protein appears once, grouped with its most common genes and DNA. V and J calls and clone size were set by TCRdb, not the authors. In this sample the table shows roughly 630,000 distinct CDR3 sequences, 25% of which occur a single time. The ten largest clones add up to around 0.78% of the sample.

Libraries of naive CD8 T cells were built from anywhere between roughly 18,000 and 1,000,000 sorted cells, with 10%, 30% or 50% of the purified RNA used. Naive CD8 T cells, defined as CD8+CD4-CCR7+CD45RA+, were FACS-sorted into RLT Plus buffer on a BD FACSAria II. To test detection sensitivity, Jurkat RNA equal to approximately 10 TCR copies was added to samples of about 17,000-1,100,000 naive CD8 T cells. Enrichment of CD8 T cells was done with RosetteSep CD8+ T Cell Enrichment Cocktail plus Ficoll-Paque, and ACK red cell lysis came afterward. This clonotype was observed many times. No cognate antigen has been identified for it. Base qualities are not provided; no much larger clone lies one nucleotide away. For CDR1 and CDR2, the germline V gene lists SGHTA and FQGNSA. The junction carries 11 bases between V and J, which are trimmed by 6 bases and 3 bases respectively. From the cysteine through the phenylalanine, the CDR3 covers 13 amino acids. The kept DNA is CDR3 alone, 39 bases in frame from the first base.

The chain is encoded by TRBV7-2 joined to TRBJ2-5; perhaps TRBD2 is the D gene, with 6 bases matching. The sequencing input was naive CD8+ T cells from blood, with Jurkat cell RNA spiked in. Read against the paper, the sample's cell subset or site label means: FACS-sorted CD8+CD4-CCR7+CD45RA+ naive T cells. The clonotype was recovered from a human donor in good health. Some libraries in this study had Jurkat cell RNA spiked in. The CDR3 protein is CASRPGVEETQYF. The DNA sequence reads TGTGCCAGCAGGCCGGGAGTAGAAGAGACCCAGTACTTC.